This is a list of T cell receptor beta chains from one sample in a study of T-cell memory formation after mild COVID-19. Each CDR3 protein is one row after TCRdb ran MiXCR on the 5' RACE reads. The profile covers about 110,000 distinct CDR3 sequences, with 9.5% to 15% appearing a single time and roughly 30% taken by the ten largest. Input material: PBMCs or a T cell subset sorted from them (not recorded which). The receptors shown here come from an adult woman who had mild COVID-19 (a few samples of this study predate the infection). Cell type and time point are not known. Each CDR3 is given without its conserved first and last residue.

V: TRBV13; J: TRBJ1-2; CDR3: ASSLGLRARYGYN
V: TRBV7-6; J: TRBJ2-2; CDR3: ASSLGTDPSGELF
V: TRBV5-1; J: TRBJ2-1; CDR3: ASLASGGNEQF
V: TRBV5-5; J: TRBJ2-7; CDR3: ASSLSGTGNEQY
V: TRBV4-1; J: TRBJ2-5; CDR3: ASSSLEGSSETQY
V: TRBV4-1; J: TRBJ1-1; CDR3: ASSQAPGGETEAF
V: TRBV7-9; J: TRBJ2-3; CDR3: ASSLKQSSGLPTDTQY
V: TRBV29-1; J: TRBJ2-1; CDR3: SVAGETSESYNEQF
V: TRBV9; J: TRBJ1-6; CDR3: ASSVGGSPLH
V: TRBV2; J: TRBJ2-1; CDR3: ASSEAPSPGNEQF
V: TRBV12-3/TRBV12-4; J: TRBJ2-3; CDR3: ASRALPDTQY
V: TRBV12-3/TRBV12-4; J: TRBJ2-1; CDR3: ASSQVGEWF
V: TRBV12-3/TRBV12-4; J: TRBJ2-3; CDR3: ASSGLRQGTDTQY
V: TRBV29-1; J: TRBJ2-7; CDR3: SVGEGPSTYEQY
V: TRBV9; J: TRBJ2-7; CDR3: ASSLSSGGAHEQY
V: TRBV7-9; J: TRBJ1-2; CDR3: ASSLTQDQSYGYT
V: TRBV6-2/TRBV6-3; J: TRBJ1-5; CDR3: ASSWDPRGGLADNQPQH
V: TRBV3-1; J: TRBJ2-5; CDR3: ASGLETQY
V: TRBV7-9; J: TRBJ1-1; CDR3: ASSLWDENTEAF
V: TRBV20-1; J: TRBJ2-7; CDR3: SARSAGHSYEQY
V: TRBV20-1; J: TRBJ2-1; CDR3: SARGFTSDNEQF
V: TRBV15; J: TRBJ2-1; CDR3: ATSRVRTHPGNEQF
V: TRBV29-1; J: TRBJ1-4; CDR3: SVGVEGWLKKLF
V: TRBV4-1; J: TRBJ2-3; CDR3: ASSQDRGSTDTQY
V: TRBV7-4; J: TRBJ2-5; CDR3: ASSSSDKETQY
V: TRBV7-8; J: TRBJ1-6; CDR3: ASSFAGNIKNSPLH
V: TRBV29-1; J: TRBJ1-2; CDR3: SGRDTEGYT
V: TRBV19; J: TRBJ2-1; CDR3: ATQDYTTANEQF
V: TRBV7-3; J: TRBJ2-1; CDR3: ASSLGLADEQF
V: TRBV11-3; J: TRBJ2-1; CDR3: ASSSTTGTYYNVQF
V: TRBV5-1; J: TRBJ2-2; CDR3: ASSLARARVETGELF
V: TRBV20-1; J: TRBJ1-1; CDR3: SAKGRTNTEAF
V: TRBV20-1; J: TRBJ2-7; CDR3: SARGPTEVGLHEQY
V: TRBV1; J: TRBJ1-1; CDR3: TSSHPLAILGTIYLTEAF
V: TRBV5-6; J: TRBJ2-7; CDR3: ASSPGTDLYEQY
V: TRBV4-3; J: TRBJ2-7; CDR3: ASSQDFVGTSGTWQY
V: TRBV27; J: TRBJ1-1; CDR3: ASSLTGGSTEAF
V: TRBV4-2; J: TRBJ2-7; CDR3: ASSQRQTYEQY
V: TRBV7-2; J: TRBJ1-1; CDR3: ASSLAAEAF
V: TRBV29-1; J: TRBJ2-1; CDR3: SVESSHEQF
V: TRBV29-1; J: TRBJ2-3; CDR3: SAEIRASDTQY
V: TRBV18; J: TRBJ2-7; CDR3: ASSPPGGFNEQY
V: TRBV7-6; J: TRBJ2-5; CDR3: ASSLALRETQY
V: TRBV20-1; J: TRBJ1-1; CDR3: SARGTGAEAF
V: TRBV20-1; J: TRBJ1-1; CDR3: SALDRTHTEAF
V: TRBV11-1; J: TRBJ1-1; CDR3: ASSSRAGQGTEAF
V: TRBV20-1; J: TRBJ2-7; CDR3: SASRQGVTYEQY
V: TRBV7-9; J: TRBJ2-1; CDR3: ASSLALGLVNANEQF
V: TRBV20-1; J: TRBJ2-4; CDR3: SALGRLAKNIQY
V: TRBV12-3/TRBV12-4; J: TRBJ1-1; CDR3: ASSFGGSDTEAF
V: TRBV6-5; J: TRBJ2-1; CDR3: ASSYSPRGAVGEQF
V: TRBV3-1; J: TRBJ2-1; CDR3: ASSHQEELSSGSYNEQF
V: TRBV4-1; J: TRBJ2-1; CDR3: ASSQDSRGAYNEQF
V: TRBV7-9; J: TRBJ2-7; CDR3: ASSFFGGPGSYEQY
V: TRBV7-2; J: TRBJ1-4; CDR3: ASSLGPLWSSNEKLF
V: TRBV4-3; J: TRBJ1-2; CDR3: ASSPGRGSNYGYT
V: TRBV20-1; J: TRBJ2-1; CDR3: SASTGRDYNEQF
V: TRBV7-9; J: TRBJ2-7; CDR3: ASKGDRGLEQY
V: TRBV29-1; J: TRBJ2-1; CDR3: SVVGLREGNEQF
V: TRBV29-1; J: TRBJ1-2; CDR3: SGGPGQGINGYT